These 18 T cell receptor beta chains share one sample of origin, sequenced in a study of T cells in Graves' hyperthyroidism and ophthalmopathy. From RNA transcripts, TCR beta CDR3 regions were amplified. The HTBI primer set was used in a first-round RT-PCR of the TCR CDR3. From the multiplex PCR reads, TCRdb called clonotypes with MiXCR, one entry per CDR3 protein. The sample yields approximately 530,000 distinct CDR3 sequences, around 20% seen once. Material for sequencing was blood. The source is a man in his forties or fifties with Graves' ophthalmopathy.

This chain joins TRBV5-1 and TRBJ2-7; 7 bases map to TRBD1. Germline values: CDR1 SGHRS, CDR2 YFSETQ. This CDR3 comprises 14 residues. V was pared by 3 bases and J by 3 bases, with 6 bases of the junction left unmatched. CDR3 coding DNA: TGCGCCAGCAGCTCGACAGGGAGCGTCTACGAGCAGTACTTC. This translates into CASSSTGSVYEQYF.

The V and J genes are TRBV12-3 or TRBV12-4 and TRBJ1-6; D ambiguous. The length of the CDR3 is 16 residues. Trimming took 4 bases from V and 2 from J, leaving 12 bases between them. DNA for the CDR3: TGTGCCAGCAGTTCAACGAAGGACCCCTATAATTCACCCCTCCACTTT. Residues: CASSSTKDPYNSPLHF.

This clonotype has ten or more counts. The CDR3: CASSSTSGTYEQYF. DNA for the CDR3: TGTGCCAGCAGCTCGACTAGCGGAACCTACGAGCAGTACTTC. V is TRBV11-2 and J is TRBJ2-7, with 9 bases aligning to TRBD2. This CDR3 spans 14 amino acids. Unmatched junction bases numbered 3, after V lost 4 bases and J lost 2 bases. The germline CDR1 and CDR2 sequences are SGHAT and FQNNGV.

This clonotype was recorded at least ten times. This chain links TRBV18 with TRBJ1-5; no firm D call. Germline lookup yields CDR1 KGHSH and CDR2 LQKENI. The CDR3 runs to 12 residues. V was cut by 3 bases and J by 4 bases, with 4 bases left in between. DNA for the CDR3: TGTGCCAGCTCACCGGATAATCAGCCCCAGCATTTT. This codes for CASSPDNQPQHF.

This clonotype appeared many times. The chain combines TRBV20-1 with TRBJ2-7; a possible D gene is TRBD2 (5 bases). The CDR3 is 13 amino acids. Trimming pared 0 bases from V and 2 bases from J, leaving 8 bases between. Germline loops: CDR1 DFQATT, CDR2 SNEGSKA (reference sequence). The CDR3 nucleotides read TGCAGTGCTAGAGATCGAGGGCCCTACGAGCAGTACTTC. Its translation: CSARDRGPYEQYF.

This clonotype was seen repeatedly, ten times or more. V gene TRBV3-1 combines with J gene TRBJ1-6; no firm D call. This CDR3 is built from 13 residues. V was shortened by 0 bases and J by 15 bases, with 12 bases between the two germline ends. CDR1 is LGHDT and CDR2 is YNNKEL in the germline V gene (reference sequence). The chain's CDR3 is CASSQDTTLGLHF. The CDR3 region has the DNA TGTGCCAGCAGCCAAGACACTACCTTGGGCCTCCACTTT.

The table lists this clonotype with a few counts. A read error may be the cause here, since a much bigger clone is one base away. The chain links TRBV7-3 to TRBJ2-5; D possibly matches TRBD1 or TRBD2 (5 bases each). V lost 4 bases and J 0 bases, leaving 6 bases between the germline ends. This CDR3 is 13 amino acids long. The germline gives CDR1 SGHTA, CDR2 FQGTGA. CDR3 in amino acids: CASSWDHQETQYF. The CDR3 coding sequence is TGTGCCAGCAGCTGGGACCACCAAGAGACCCAGTACTTC.

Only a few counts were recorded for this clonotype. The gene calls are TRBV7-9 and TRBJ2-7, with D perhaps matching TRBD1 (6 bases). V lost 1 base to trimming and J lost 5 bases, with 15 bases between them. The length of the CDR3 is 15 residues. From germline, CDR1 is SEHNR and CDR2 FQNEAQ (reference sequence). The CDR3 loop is CASSLVPAGAHEQYF. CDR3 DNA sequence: TGTGCCAGCAGCTTAGTTCCGGCAGGGGCCCACGAGCAGTACTTC.

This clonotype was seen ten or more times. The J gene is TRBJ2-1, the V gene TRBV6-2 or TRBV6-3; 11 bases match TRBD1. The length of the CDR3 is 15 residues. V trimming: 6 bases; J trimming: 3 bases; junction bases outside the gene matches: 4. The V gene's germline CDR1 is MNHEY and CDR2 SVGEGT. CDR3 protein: CASSSDRGHYNEQFF. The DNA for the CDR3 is TGTGCCAGCAGCTCGGACAGGGGGCACTACAATGAGCAGTTCTTC.

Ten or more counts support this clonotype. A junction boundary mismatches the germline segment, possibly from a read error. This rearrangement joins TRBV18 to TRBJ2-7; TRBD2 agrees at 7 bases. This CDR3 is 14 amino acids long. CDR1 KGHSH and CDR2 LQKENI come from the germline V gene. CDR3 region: CASSPREGAGEQYF. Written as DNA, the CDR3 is TGTGCCAGCTCCCCACGAGAGGGAGCGGGGGAGCAGTACTTC.

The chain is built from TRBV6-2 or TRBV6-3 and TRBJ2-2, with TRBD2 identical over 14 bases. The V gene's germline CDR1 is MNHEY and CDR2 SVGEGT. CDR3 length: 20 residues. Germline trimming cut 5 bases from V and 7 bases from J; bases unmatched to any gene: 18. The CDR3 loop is CASSLTPGLAGALLSGELFF. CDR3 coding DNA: TGTGCCAGCAGTCTCACCCCGGGACTAGCGGGAGCCCTGTTGAGCGGGGAGCTGTTTTTT.

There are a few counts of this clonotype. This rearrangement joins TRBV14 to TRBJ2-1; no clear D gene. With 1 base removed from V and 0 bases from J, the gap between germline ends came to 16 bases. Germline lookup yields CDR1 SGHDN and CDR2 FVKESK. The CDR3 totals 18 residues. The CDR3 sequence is CASSQVTNFPSSYNEQFF. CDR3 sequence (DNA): TGTGCCAGCAGCCAAGTAACTAACTTCCCAAGCTCCTACAATGAGCAGTTCTTC. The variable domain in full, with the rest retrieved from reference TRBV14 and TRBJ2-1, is EAGVTQFPSHSVIEKGQTVTLRCDPISGHDNLYWYRRVMGKEIKFLLHFVKESKQDESGMPNNRFLAERTGGTYSTLKVQPAELEDSGVYFCASSQVTNFPSSYNEQFFGPGTRLTVL.

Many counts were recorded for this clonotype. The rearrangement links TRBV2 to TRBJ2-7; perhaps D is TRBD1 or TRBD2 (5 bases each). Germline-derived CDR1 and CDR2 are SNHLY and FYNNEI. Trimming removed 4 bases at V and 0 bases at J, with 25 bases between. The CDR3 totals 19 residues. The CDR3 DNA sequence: TGTGCCAGCAGTGTCCCCCTGTTGTTTGGGGGTCGGGGCTCCTACGAGCAGTACTTC. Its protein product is CASSVPLLFGGRGSYEQYF.

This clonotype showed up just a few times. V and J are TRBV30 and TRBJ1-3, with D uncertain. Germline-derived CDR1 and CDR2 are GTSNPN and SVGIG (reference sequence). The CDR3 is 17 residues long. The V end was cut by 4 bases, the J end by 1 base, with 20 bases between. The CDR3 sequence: CAWIPPIDRRSGNTIYF. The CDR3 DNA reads TGTGCCTGGATCCCCCCTATTGATAGACGGTCTGGAAACACCATATATTTT.

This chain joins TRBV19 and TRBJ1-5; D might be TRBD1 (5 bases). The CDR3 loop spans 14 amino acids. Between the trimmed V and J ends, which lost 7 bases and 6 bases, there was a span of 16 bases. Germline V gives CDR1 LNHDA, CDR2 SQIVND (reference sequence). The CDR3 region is CASIERGGGQPQHF. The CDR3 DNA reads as TGTGCCAGTATTGAGCGGGGGGGAGGTCAGCCCCAGCATTTT.

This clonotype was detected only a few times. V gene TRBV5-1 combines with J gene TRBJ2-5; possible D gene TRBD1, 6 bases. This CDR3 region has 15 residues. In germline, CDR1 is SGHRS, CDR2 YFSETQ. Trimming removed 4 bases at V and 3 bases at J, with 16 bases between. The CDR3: CASSDPRTVKETQYF. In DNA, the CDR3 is TGCGCCAGCAGCGACCCTCGGACAGTCAAAGAGACCCAGTACTTC.

The CDR3 DNA is TGTGCCAGCAGTTCGGTGCATCAGCCCCGGGAGACCCAGTACTTC. Its translation: CASSSVHQPRETQYF. The gene calls are TRBV28 and TRBJ2-5; unclear D gene. The CDR3 spans 15 residues. From germline, CDR1 is MDHEN and CDR2 SYDVKM. V was shortened by 4 bases and J by 5 bases, with 17 bases between the two germline ends.

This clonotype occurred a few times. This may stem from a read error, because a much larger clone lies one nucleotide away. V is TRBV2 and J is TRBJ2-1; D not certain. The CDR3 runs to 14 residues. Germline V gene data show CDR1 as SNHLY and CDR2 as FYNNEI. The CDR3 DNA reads TGTGCCATCGCACCCCGGCGGTCCTACAATGAGCAGTCCTTC. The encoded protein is CAIAPRRSYNEQSF.